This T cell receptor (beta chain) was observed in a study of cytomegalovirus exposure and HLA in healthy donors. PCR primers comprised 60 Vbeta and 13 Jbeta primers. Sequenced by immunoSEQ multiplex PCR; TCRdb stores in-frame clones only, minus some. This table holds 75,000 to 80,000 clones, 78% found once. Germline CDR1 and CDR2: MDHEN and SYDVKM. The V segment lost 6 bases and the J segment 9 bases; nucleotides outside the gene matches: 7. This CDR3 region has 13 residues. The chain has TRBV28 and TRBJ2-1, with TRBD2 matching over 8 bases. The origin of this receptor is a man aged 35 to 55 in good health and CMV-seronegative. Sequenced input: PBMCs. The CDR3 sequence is CASSPRTSTEQFF. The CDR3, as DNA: TGTGCCAGCAGCCCACGGACTAGCACTGAGCAGTTCTTC.